This TCR beta chain was sequenced during a study of blood T cells in healthy people across ages. Across the study: Capture by template switching was about one barcoded beta molecule per two T cells.

The authors ran a second PCR of about 6 to 11 cycles using a sample-barcoded 5' primer and a J-beta primer mix. In TCRdb, the 5' RACE reads were re-called with MiXCR into one record per CDR3 protein. Of approximately 760,000 distinct CDR3 sequences detected, more than 20% appear once; the ten largest clones hold more than 8.5%. The CDR3 is made up of 14 amino acids. V was cut by 3 bases and J by 4 bases, with 10 bases left in between. CDR1 and CDR2 (germline): MNHEY, SMNVEV (reference sequence). The sample was also linked to a second study, of T cells of mothers and their children. As that report states: The yield was over 8 million TCR beta CDR3 reads from each mother and approximately 2.8 million from each child.

Sequenced sample: blood. The chain links TRBV27 to TRBJ2-1; TRBD1 might be the D (6 bases). The source of this sequence is a boy aged 10-17 years in good health. CDR3 protein: CASSFKRGYNEQFF. The CDR3 nucleotides read TGTGCCAGCAGTTTTAAGAGGGGGTACAATGAGCAGTTCTTC.